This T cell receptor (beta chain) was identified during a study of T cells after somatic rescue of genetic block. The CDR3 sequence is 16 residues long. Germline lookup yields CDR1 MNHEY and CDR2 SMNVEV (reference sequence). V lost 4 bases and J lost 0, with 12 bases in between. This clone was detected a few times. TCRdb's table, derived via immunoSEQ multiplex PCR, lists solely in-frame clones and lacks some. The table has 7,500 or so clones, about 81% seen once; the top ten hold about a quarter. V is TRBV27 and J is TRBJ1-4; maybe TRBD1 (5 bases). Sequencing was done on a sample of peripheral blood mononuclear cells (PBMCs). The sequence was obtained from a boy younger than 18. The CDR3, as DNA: TGTGCCAGCAGTTATATAGGGGCGGCAACTAATGAAAAACTGTTTTTT. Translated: CASSYIGAATNEKLFF.